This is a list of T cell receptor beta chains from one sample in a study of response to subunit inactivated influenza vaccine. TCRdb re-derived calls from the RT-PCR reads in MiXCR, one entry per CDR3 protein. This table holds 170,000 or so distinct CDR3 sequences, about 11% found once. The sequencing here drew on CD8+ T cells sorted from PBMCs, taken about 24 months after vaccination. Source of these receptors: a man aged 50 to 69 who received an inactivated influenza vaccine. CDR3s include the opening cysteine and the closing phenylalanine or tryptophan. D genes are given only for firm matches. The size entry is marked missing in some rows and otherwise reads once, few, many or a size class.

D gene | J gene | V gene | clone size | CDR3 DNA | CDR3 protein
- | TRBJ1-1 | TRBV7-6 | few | TGTGCCAGCAGCTTAGAGCACAACACTGAAGCTTTCTTT | CASSLEHNTEAFF
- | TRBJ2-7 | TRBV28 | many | TGTGCCAGCAGTTTAGGGACACTAACCTACGAGCAGTACTTC | CASSLGTLTYEQYF
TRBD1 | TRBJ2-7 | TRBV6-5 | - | TGTGCCAGCAGTTACCGACAGGGGAACTACGAGCAGTACTTC | CASSYRQGNYEQYF
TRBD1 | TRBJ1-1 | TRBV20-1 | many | TGCAGTGCTAGTGGGACAGAGAACACTGAAGCTTTCTTT | CSASGTENTEAFF
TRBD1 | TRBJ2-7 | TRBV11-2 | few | TGTGCCAGCAGCTTAGGAGGGACAGGCACCTACGAGCAGTACTTC | CASSLGGTGTYEQYF
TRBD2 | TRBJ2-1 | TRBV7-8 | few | TGTGCCAGCAGCCAAGGACTAGCGGGGGACAATGAGCAGTTCTTC | CASSQGLAGDNEQFF
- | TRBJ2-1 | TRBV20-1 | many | TGCAGTGCTAGGGAATATTCCTACAATGAGCAGTTCTTC | CSAREYSYNEQFF
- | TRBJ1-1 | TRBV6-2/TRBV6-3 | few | TGTGCCAGCAGTTACCTCGGCAGTTCGGTCACTGAAGCTTTCTTT | CASSYLGSSVTEAFF
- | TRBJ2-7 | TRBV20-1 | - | TGCAGTGCCCAATCAGTGCCCGACAGCCTCAGAGAGCAGTACTTC | CSAQSVPDSLREQYF
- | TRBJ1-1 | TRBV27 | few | TGTGCCAGCAGTTTATTACCGACAGGTGGACGTGAAGCTTTCTTT | CASSLLPTGGREAFF
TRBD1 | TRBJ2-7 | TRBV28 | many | TGTGCCAGCAGTTTTGGGGACAGGGGCACCTACGAGCAGTACTTC | CASSFGDRGTYEQYF
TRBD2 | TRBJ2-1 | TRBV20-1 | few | TGCAGTGCGCACCCTACGGGACTAGCGGACAATGAGCAGTTCTTC | CSAHPTGLADNEQFF
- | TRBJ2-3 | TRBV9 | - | TGTGCCAGCAGCGTAGTAGGTGGGCTAGGCACAGATACGCAGTATTTT | CASSVVGGLGTDTQYF
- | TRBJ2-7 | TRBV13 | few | TGTGCCAGCAGCTTAGGTTGGGGACCCTTTAAGCAGCAGTACTTC | CASSLGWGPFKQQYF
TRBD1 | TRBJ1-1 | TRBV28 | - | TGTGCCAGCAGGGCAGGGGGACAGGTGAACACTGAAGCTTTCTTT | CASRAGGQVNTEAFF
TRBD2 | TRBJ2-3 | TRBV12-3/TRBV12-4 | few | TGTGCCAGCAGTTTCTTCAAGGCTAGCGGTACAGATACGCAGTATTTT | CASSFFKASGTDTQYF
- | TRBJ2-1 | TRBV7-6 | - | TGTGCCAGCAGCCTCCATCAGTTTTCGGCCTTGGATGAGCAGTTCTTC | CASSLHQFSALDEQFF
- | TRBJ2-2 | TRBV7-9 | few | TGTGCCAGCAGCCCCCAAGGGGTCCTAGGTACCGGGGAGCTGTTTTTT | CASSPQGVLGTGELFF
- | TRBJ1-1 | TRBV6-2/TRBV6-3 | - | TGTGCCAGCAGTTACTACTACGACCCCCTACAGGGTTCCATGAACACTGAAGCTTTCTTT | CASSYYYDPLQGSMNTEAFF
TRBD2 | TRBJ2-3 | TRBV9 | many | TGTGCCAGCAGCCCACTAGCGGGGCCCCGGGGGGATACGCAGTATTTT | CASSPLAGPRGDTQYF
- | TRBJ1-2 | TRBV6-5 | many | TGTGCCAGCAGTTACTGGGCAGGGGAAGGAGGCTATGGCTACACCTTC | CASSYWAGEGGYGYTF
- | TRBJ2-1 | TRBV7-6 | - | TGTGCCAGCAGCTTAGAGGGCAACGTTATGGTCGATGAGCAGTTCTTC | CASSLEGNVMVDEQFF
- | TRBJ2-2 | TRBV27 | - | TGTGCCAGCAGTTTAATAGGATTTACGAACACCGGGGAGCTGTTTTTT | CASSLIGFTNTGELFF
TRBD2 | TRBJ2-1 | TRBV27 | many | TGTGCCAGCAGTCTAGCGGGGGATAGTGAGCAGTTCTTC | CASSLAGDSEQFF
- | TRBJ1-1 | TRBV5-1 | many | TGCGCCAGCAGCTTGGGGACAAGCATGAACACTGAAGCTTTCTTT | CASSLGTSMNTEAFF
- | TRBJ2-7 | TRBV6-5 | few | TGTGCCAGCAGTTACTCGGCGGGTTTGTCCTACGAGCAGTACTTC | CASSYSAGLSYEQYF
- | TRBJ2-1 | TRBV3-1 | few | TGTGCCAGCAGCCAAGTCGGGGACGGAGACAATGAGCAGTTCTTC | CASSQVGDGDNEQFF
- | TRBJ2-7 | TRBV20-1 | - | TGCAGTGCTAGCGACTACTCCTACGAGCAGTACTTC | CSASDYSYEQYF
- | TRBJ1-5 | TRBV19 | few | TGTGCCAGTAGTATTTCGGGGGGCGATCAGCCCCAGCATTTT | CASSISGGDQPQHF
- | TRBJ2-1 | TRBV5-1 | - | TGCGCCAGCAGCCCAAGCGGGCCCCACTACAATGAGCAGTTCTTC | CASSPSGPHYNEQFF
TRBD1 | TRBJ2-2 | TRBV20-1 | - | TGCAGTGCTATCGGACAGGGGCACAACACCGGGGAGCTGTTTTTT | CSAIGQGHNTGELFF
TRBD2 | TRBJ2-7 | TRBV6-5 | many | TGTGCCAGCAGTTACTCCACTAGCGAGAATGCCTACGAGCAGTACTTC | CASSYSTSENAYEQYF
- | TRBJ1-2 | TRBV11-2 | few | TGTGCCAGCAGCTTTAAGATTCCCGGGGGTGGACTAGACTATGGCTACACCTTC | CASSFKIPGGGLDYGYTF
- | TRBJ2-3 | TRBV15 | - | TGTGCCACCAGCGAATCAATTAGCACAGATACGCAGTATTTT | CATSESISTDTQYF
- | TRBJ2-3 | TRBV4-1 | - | TGCGCCAGCAGCCCCACCGTTTTGGCAGTCACAGATACGCAGTATTTT | CASSPTVLAVTDTQYF
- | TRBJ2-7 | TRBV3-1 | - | TGTGCCAGCAGCCAAGACGAGGGAGTTAGGGCCTACGAGCAGTACTTC | CASSQDEGVRAYEQYF
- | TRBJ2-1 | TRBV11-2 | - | TGTGCCAGCAGCATCCACAGGGTTTTCTACAATGAGCAGTTCTTC | CASSIHRVFYNEQFF
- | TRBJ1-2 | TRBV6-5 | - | TGTGCCAGCAGTTACTCAGGGACTTCTAACTATGGCTACACCTTC | CASSYSGTSNYGYTF
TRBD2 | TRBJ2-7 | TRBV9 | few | TGTGCCAGCAGCGTAACTAGCGGGATTGGCTCCTACGAGCAGTACTTC | CASSVTSGIGSYEQYF
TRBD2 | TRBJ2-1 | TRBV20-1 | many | TGCAGTGCTAGAGATCCCATGACTAGCGGGATCAACAATGAGCAGTTCTTC | CSARDPMTSGINNEQFF
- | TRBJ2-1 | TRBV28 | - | TGTGCCAGCAGTTTCCCCCCGCCGCAGCAGTTCTTC | CASSFPPPQQFF
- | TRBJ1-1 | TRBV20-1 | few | TGCAGTGCACCACTATGGGGGTTAATGGTTAACACTGAAGCTTTCTTT | CSAPLWGLMVNTEAFF
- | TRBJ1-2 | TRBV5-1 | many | TGCGCCAGCAGCTTGGTTGGACAGTCTAACTATGGCTACACCTTC | CASSLVGQSNYGYTF
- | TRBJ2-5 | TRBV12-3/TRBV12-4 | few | TGTGCCAGCAGTTGGCCCGGACAAGAGACCCAGTACTTC | CASSWPGQETQYF
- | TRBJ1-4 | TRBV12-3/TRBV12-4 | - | TGTGCCAGCAGTGAGTTTCGGGAAAAACTGTTTTTT | CASSEFREKLFF
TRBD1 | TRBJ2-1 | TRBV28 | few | TGTGCCAGCACCCCGACAGGGGGCGCGTACAATGAGCAGTTCTTC | CASTPTGGAYNEQFF
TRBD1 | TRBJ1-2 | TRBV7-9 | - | TGTGCCAGCAGCTCCACGTCGAGGACAGGGGACTATGGCTACACCTTC | CASSSTSRTGDYGYTF
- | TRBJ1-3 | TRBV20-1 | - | TGCAGTGCTAGAGATTCGGTCGACTCTGGAAACACCATATATTTT | CSARDSVDSGNTIYF
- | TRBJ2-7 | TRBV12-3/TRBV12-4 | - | TGTGCCAGCAGTTTAGACAGCAGCTCCTACGAGCAGTACTTC | CASSLDSSSYEQYF
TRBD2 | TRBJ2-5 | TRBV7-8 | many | TGTGCCAGCAGCTTAGTCAGTAGCGGGGTGGGAGAGACCCAGTACTTC | CASSLVSSGVGETQYF
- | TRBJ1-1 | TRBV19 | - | TGTGCCAGTAGTATTACAGGTGTGAACACTGAAGCTTTCTTT | CASSITGVNTEAFF